One sample yielded the 17 T cell receptor beta chains listed below, sequenced in a study of CD8 T cells in ankylosing spondylitis. A single record per CDR3 protein comes from TCRdb applying MiXCR to the 5' RACE reads. The sample consists of about 840,000 distinct CDR3 sequences, 12% of them appearing once. Study outcomes and limitations: It appeared that ankylosing spondylitis blood was characterized by a TCR beta motif of roughly 8 highly homologous variants.

Their antigens remain unidentified. The sequenced sample consisted of blood, either unsorted or a sorted T cell fraction (not recorded which). These receptors originate from a male donor with ankylosing spondylitis.

This clonotype came up many times. An end of the junction does not agree with germline; a read error may underlie this. The CDR3 region is CASSRQGTEAFF. The CDR3 region has the DNA TGTGCCAGCAGCCGACAGGGCACTGAAGCTTTCTTT. The chain recombines TRBV5-1 with TRBJ1-1; 7 nucleotides align to TRBD1. There are 12 residues in the CDR3. Germline CDR1 SGHRS, CDR2 YFSETQ.

This clonotype was observed at least ten times. The rearrangement uses TRBV20-1 and TRBJ1-2; TRBD1 aligns across 7 bases. Germline loops: CDR1 DFQATT, CDR2 SNEGSKA (reference sequence). Trimming took 3 bases from V and 1 from J; bases not matched to a gene: 5. The CDR3 runs to 14 residues. CDR3 protein: CSASRAGGNYGYTF. CDR3 coding DNA: TGCAGTGCTAGTAGGGCAGGGGGTAACTATGGCTACACCTTC.

Notes on this clonotype: It may be a read error: a sequence one base away is much more abundant. The V and J genes are TRBV5-1 and TRBJ2-2; tentatively, D is TRBD1 (6 bases). Germline loops: CDR1 SGHRS, CDR2 YFSETQ. There are 15 residues in the CDR3. The DNA for the CDR3 is TGCGCCAGCAGCTTGGACAGGGTAATGGCCGGGGAGCTGTATTTT. Encoded protein: CASSLDRVMAGELYF.

The genes are TRBV20-1 and TRBJ2-1, with 8 positions matching TRBD1. Trimming took 3 bases from V and 3 from J; bases not matched to a gene: 7. CDR3 size: 15 residues. Germline values: CDR1 DFQATT, CDR2 SNEGSKA (reference sequence). The CDR3 region is CSARIRQGIYNEQFF. In nucleotides, the CDR3 is TGCAGTGCTAGGATCCGACAGGGGATCTACAATGAGCAGTTCTTC.

The V call is TRBV12-3 or TRBV12-4, the J call TRBJ2-7; possibly TRBD2 for D (6 bases). Trimming shortened V by 5 bases and J by 0 bases, and 14 bases separated the two germline ends. The CDR3 is 15 amino acids. In DNA form, the CDR3 reads TGTGCCAGCAGTGTCTCAGTCGGGAGCTCCTACGAGCAGTACTTC. Residues: CASSVSVGSSYEQYF.

This clonotype was recorded a few times. The rearrangement joins TRBV2 to TRBJ2-1; 14 nucleotides line up with TRBD2. After removal of 6 bases from V and 2 bases from J, the junction contained 3 bases not matched to a gene. This CDR3 is built from 16 residues. Germline CDR1 is SNHLY and CDR2 is FYNNEI. The CDR3 sequence: CASRGLAGVAYNEQFF. The CDR3 DNA reads TGTGCCAGCAGGGGACTAGCGGGAGTTGCCTACAATGAGCAGTTCTTC.

The rearrangement joins TRBV10-3 to TRBJ2-7; no reliable D call. The CDR3 covers 14 residues. CDR1 is ENHRY and CDR2 is SYGVKD in the germline V gene. The ends were cut back, 2 bases at V and 2 bases at J, with 10 bases in the middle. The CDR3 bases are TGTGCCATCAGTGAGGTGGTCTCACCCTACGAGCAGTACTTC. Residues: CAISEVVSPYEQYF.

V is TRBV7-2 and J is TRBJ2-3, with TRBD2 as a possible D gene (6 bases). Germline CDR1 SGHTA, CDR2 FQGNSA. The CDR3 loop spans 14 amino acids. The V end lost 0 bases, the J end lost 6 bases, and 10 bases lay between the germline ends. DNA of the CDR3: TGTGCCAGCAGCTTAGCTAGCGCGGGGGATACGCAGTATTTT. Translating it yields CASSLASAGDTQYF.

Many counts were recorded for this clonotype. The chain has TRBV20-1 and TRBJ2-7; 8 positions agree with TRBD1. V lost 0 bases and J lost 6; bases outside the gene matches: 10. Per the germline V gene, CDR1 is DFQATT and CDR2 is SNEGSKA (reference sequence). The CDR3 sequence is 15 residues long. The CDR3 DNA reads as TGCAGTGCTAGAGATCTCAGGACAGGGTTTACCGAGCAGTACTTC. Translated, it gives CSARDLRTGFTEQYF.

The genes are TRBV7-9 and TRBJ2-2, with D tentatively TRBD1 (5 bases). The germline V and J ends were trimmed by 2 bases and 3 bases, with 7 bases remaining between them. This CDR3 spans 14 amino acids. Germline V gives CDR1 SEHNR, CDR2 FQNEAQ (reference sequence). CDR3 sequence (DNA): TGTGCCAGCAGCTTATGGACACACACCGGGGAGCTGTTTTTT. This gives the protein CASSLWTHTGELFF.

The chain has TRBV29-1 and TRBJ2-3; a possible D gene is TRBD1 (6 bases). The length of the CDR3 is 13 residues. The V gene's germline CDR1 is SQVTM and CDR2 ANQGSEA. Trimming cost V 2 bases and J 4 bases, with 10 bases left between them. CDR3 sequence reads: CSVEWGPADTQYF. The CDR3 DNA reads TGCAGCGTTGAATGGGGGCCGGCAGATACGCAGTATTTT.

The sample holds a few counts of this clonotype. The CDR3 loop reads CASSPPAAYTDTQYF. CDR3 DNA: TGTGCCAGCAGCCCCCCAGCGGCCTACACAGATACGCAGTATTTT. The chain couples TRBV7-9 to TRBJ2-3, with a tentative D call TRBD2 (5 bases). The length of the CDR3 is 15 residues. Germline V gene data show CDR1 as SEHNR and CDR2 as FQNEAQ (reference sequence). Between the trimmed V and J ends, which lost 5 bases and 2 bases, there was a span of 14 bases.

This clonotype was counted many times. This chain connects TRBV5-1 to TRBJ2-5; unclear D gene. This CDR3 is built from 12 residues. Germline V gene sequence: CDR1 SGHRS, CDR2 YFSETQ. Trimming stripped 0 bases from V and 5 bases from J, with 5 bases between. Here the CDR3 reads CASSLGMETQYF. Written as DNA, the CDR3 is TGCGCCAGCAGCTTGGGAATGGAGACCCAGTACTTC.

This clonotype came up a few times. The J gene is TRBJ1-2, the V gene TRBV7-2; a weak D match, TRBD1 (6 bases). The germline V gene encodes CDR1 SGHTA and CDR2 FQGNSA. The CDR3 covers 15 residues. V lost 7 bases and J lost 4, with 19 bases in between. In DNA form, the CDR3 reads TGTGCCAGCATCGTTGCGGGGGGGCTTGGCTATGGCTACACCTTC. Translation gives CASIVAGGLGYGYTF. Full variable domain (outside the CDR3, taken from reference TRBV7-2 and TRBJ1-2): GAGVSQSPSNKVTEKGKDVELRCDPISGHTALYWYRQSLGQGLEFLIYFQGNSAPDKSGLPSDRFSAERTGGSVSTLTIQRTQQEDSAVYLCASIVAGGLGYGYTFGSGTRLTVV.

The chain employs TRBV20-1 and TRBJ2-5; TRBD2 is a possible D gene (6 bases). Germline CDR1 DFQATT, CDR2 SNEGSKA (reference sequence). The CDR3 totals 15 residues. The V gene lost 6 bases and the J gene lost 6 bases, with 23 bases spanning the gap. CDR3 in DNA: TGCAGTGCATCGACTAGGGCCTCGCGATCACAGACCCAGTACTTC. Amino acids: CSASTRASRSQTQYF.

This clonotype was counted many times. This chain connects TRBV6-2 or TRBV6-3 to TRBJ1-1; D gene ambiguous. V lost 4 bases and J 4 bases, leaving 10 bases between the germline ends. Germline assignment: CDR1 MNHEY and CDR2 SVGEGT. This CDR3 is built from 13 residues. The DNA of the CDR3 is TGTGCCAGCAGTTGGACCTCCGGCACTGAAGCTTTCTTT. Protein product: CASSWTSGTEAFF.

This chain links TRBV20-1 with TRBJ1-1, with D unclear. Germline CDR1 DFQATT, CDR2 SNEGSKA (reference sequence). This CDR3 has 15 residues. CDR3 region: CRTLRRRARETEAFF. In nucleotides, the CDR3 is TGCAGGACACTCCGTCGGCGGGCAAGGGAGACTGAAGCTTTCTTT.